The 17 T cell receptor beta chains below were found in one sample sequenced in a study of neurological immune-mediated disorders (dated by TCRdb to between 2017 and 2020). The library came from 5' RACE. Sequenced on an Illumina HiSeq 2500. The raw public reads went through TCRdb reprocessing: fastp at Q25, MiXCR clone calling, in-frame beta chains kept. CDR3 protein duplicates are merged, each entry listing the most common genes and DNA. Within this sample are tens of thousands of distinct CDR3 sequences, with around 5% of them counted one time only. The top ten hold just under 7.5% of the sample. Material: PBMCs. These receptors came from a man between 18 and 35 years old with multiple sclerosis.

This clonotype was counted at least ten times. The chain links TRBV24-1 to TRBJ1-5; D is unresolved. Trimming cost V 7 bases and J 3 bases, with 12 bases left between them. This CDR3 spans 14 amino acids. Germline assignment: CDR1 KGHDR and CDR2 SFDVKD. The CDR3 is CATSRTGNNQPQHF. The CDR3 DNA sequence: TGTGCCACCAGCCGAACCGGGAACAATCAGCCCCAGCATTTT.

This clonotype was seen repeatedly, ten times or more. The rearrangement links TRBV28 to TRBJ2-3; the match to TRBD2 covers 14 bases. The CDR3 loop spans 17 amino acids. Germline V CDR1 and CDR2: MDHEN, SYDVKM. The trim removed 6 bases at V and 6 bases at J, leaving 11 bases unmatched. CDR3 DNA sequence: TGTGCCAGCAGCACCCCTGCCGGGACTAGCGGGAGCGATACGCAGTATTTT. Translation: CASSTPAGTSGSDTQYF.

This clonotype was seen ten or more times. CDR3 region: CSAREGGHGNQPQHF. CDR3 coding DNA: TGCAGTGCTAGAGAGGGGGGTCATGGCAATCAGCCCCAGCATTTT. The V gene is TRBV20-1, the J gene TRBJ1-5; D perhaps matches TRBD1 (5 bases). The germline V gene has CDR1 DFQATT and CDR2 SNEGSKA (reference sequence). The germline V and J ends were trimmed by 0 bases and 2 bases, with 11 bases remaining between them. CDR3 length equals 15 residues.

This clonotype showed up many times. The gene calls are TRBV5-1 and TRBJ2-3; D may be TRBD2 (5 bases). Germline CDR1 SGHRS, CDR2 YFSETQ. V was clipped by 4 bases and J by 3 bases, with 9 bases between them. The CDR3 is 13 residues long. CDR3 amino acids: CASSIRTTDTQYF. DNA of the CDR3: TGCGCCAGCAGCATAAGGACTACAGATACGCAGTATTTT.

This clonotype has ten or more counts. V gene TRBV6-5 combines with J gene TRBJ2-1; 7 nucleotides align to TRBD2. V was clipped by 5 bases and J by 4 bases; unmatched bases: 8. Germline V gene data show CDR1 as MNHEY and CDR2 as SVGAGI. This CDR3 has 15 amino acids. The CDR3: CASSHAAGGYNEQFF. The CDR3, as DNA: TGTGCCAGCAGTCACGCCGCCGGGGGGTACAATGAGCAGTTCTTC.

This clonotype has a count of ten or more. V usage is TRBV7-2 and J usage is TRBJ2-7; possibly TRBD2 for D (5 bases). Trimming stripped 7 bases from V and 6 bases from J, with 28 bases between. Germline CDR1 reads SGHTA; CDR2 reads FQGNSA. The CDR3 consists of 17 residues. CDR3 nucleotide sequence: TGTGCCAGCAACCCTTCAAGCCGGTTTCTAGCAAGCGGCGAGCAGTACTTC. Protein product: CASNPSSRFLASGEQYF. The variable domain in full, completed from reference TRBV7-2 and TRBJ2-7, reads GAGVSQSPSNKVTEKGKDVELRCDPISGHTALYWYRQSLGQGLEFLIYFQGNSAPDKSGLPSDRFSAERTGGSVSTLTIQRTQQEDSAVYLCASNPSSRFLASGEQYFGPGTRLTVT.

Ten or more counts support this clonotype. Here the CDR3 reads CASSYNRDTIYF. Here the CDR3 DNA reads TGTGCCAGCAGCTACAACAGGGACACCATATATTTT. The chain combines TRBV11-2 with TRBJ1-3; D is possibly TRBD1 (6 bases). V gave up 4 bases and J gave up 8 bases, with 9 bases separating them. Looked up from germline, CDR1 is SGHAT and CDR2 is FQNNGV. The CDR3 spans 12 residues.

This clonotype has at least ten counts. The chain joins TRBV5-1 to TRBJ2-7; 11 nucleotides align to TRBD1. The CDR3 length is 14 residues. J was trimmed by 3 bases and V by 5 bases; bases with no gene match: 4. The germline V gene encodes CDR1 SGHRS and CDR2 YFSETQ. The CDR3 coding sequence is TGCGCCAGCAGGTACGGGACAGGGGGCTACGAGCAGTACTTC. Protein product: CASRYGTGGYEQYF.

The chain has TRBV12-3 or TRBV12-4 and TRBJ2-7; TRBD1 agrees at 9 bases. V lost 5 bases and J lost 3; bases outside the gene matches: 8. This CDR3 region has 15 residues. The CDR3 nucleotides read TGTGCCAGCAGTACGGGGACAGGGAGGTACTACGAGCAGTACTTC. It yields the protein CASSTGTGRYYEQYF.

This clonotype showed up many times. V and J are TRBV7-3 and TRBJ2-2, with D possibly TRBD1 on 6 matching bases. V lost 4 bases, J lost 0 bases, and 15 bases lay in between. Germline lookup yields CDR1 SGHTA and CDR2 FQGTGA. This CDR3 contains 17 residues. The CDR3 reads CASSSTPGHANTGELFF. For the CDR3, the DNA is TGTGCCAGCAGCTCGACTCCGGGACATGCGAACACCGGGGAGCTGTTTTTT.

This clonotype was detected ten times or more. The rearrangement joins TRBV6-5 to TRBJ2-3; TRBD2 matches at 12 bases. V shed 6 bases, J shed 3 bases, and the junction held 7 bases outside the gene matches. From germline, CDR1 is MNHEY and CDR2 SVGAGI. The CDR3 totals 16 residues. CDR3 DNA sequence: TGTGCCAGCAGCCTATCCGGACTAGCGGGGACAGATACGCAGTATTTT. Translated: CASSLSGLAGTDTQYF.

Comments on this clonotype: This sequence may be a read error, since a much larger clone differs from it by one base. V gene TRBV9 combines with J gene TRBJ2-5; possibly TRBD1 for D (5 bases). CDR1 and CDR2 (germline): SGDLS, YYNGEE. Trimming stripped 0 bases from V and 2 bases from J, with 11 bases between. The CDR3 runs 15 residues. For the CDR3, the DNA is TGTGCCAGCAGCGTAGTACAGGTGGGACAAGAGACCCAGTACTTC. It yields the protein CASSVVQVGQETQYF.

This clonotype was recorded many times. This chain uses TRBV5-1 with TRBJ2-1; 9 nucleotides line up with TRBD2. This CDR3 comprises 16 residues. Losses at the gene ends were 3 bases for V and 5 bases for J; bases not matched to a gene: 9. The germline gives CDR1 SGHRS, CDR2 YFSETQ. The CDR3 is CASSSTWTSANNEQFF. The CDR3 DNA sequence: TGCGCCAGCAGCTCGACCTGGACTAGCGCCAACAATGAGCAGTTCTTC.

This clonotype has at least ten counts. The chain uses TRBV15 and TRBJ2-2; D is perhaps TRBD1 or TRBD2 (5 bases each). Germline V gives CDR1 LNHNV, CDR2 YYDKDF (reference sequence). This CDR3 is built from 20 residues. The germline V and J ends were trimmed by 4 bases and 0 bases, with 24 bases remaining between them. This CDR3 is CATSTSPGTPPAPNTGELFF. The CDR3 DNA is TGTGCCACCAGCACATCCCCCGGGACCCCGCCGGCTCCGAACACCGGGGAGCTGTTTTTT.

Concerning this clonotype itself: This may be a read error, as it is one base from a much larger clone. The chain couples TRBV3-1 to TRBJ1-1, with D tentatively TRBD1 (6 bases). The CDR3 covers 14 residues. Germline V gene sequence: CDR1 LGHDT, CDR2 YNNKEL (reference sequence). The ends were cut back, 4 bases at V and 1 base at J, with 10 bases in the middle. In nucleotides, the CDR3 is TGTGCCAGCAGCCCGGGACAATGGAACACTGAAGCTTTCTTT. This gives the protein CASSPGQWNTEAFF.

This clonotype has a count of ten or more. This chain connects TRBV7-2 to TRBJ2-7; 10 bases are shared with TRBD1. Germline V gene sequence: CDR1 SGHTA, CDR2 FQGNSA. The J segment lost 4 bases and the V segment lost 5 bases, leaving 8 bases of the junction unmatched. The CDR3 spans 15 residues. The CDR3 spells CASSPQAGQGYEQYF. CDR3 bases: TGTGCCAGCAGCCCACAAGCGGGACAGGGGTACGAGCAGTACTTC.

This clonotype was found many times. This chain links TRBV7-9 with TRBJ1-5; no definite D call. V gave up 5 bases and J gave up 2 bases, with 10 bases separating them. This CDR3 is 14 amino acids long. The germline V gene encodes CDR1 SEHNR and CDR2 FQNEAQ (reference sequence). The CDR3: CASSKGGGNQPQHF. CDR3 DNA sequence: TGTGCCAGCAGCAAGGGCGGGGGCAATCAGCCCCAGCATTTT.